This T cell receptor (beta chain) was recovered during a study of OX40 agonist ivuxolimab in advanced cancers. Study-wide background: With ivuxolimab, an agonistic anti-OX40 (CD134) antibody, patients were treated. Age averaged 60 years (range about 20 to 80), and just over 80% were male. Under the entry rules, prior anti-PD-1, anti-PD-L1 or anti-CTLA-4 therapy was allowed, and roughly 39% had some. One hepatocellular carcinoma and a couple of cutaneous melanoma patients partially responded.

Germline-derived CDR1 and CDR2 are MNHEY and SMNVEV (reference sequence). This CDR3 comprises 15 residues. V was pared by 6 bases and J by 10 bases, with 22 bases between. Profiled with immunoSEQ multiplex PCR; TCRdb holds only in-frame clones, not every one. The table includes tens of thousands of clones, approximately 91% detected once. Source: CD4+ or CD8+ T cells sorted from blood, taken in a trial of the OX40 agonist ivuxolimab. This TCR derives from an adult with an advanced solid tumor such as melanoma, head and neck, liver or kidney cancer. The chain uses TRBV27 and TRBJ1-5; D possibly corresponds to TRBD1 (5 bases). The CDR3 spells CASSSPGENGKPQHF. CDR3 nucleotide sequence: TGTGCCAGCAGCAGTCCGGGGGAGAACGGTAAACCCCAGCATTTT.